This TCR beta chain was retrieved from a study of shared clonotypes between healthy human individuals. Findings and caveats of the study: Among several donors, about 5% of naive CD4 clonotypes were found in common. How much donors shared clonotypes was expected to be affected by sequencing depth.

The CDR3 covers 17 residues. With V trimmed by 1 base and J by 0 bases, 3 bases remained unmatched. Looked up from germline, CDR1 is SGDLS and CDR2 is YYNGEE. Sequencing used immunoSEQ multiplex PCR; TCRdb keeps in-frame clones, though not all of them. This table holds hundreds of thousands of clones, approximately 97% found once. To note about this clone: Its target is not known.

This receptor was taken from a woman aged 25 to 39 in good health. The material sequenced was naive CD4+ T cells sorted from blood. Subset specified: CD45RA+ positively selected. The V call is TRBV9, the J call TRBJ2-2, with 10 nucleotides matching TRBD1. The CDR3 protein is CASSVIGTGANTGELFF. The CDR3 DNA follows: TGTGCCAGCAGCGTAATAGGGACAGGGGCGAACACCGGGGAGCTGTTTTTT.